This passage covers 14 T cell receptor beta chains from one sample sequenced in a study of CD8+ T cells in alopecia areata. cDNA prepared by RNA extraction and subsequent reverse transcription served as the template for sequencing. The repertoire was sequenced with immunoSEQ multiplex PCR; TCRdb's copy has only in-frame clones and lacks some. The sample holds roughly 76,000 clones, approximately 28% seen once. The treatment here: oral pan-JAK inhibitor, 5-10 mg twice daily. The source was CD8+ T cells sorted from blood, collected at week 4, from a patient treated with tofacitinib. These receptors originate from a human donor with alopecia areata.

This chain links TRBV29-1 with TRBJ1-1; D remains ambiguous. Germline CDR1 SQVTM, CDR2 ANQGSEA. The CDR3 is 12 residues long. Trimming removed 6 bases at V and 4 bases at J, with 12 bases between. CDR3 loop: CSVEVRVTEAFF. CDR3 in DNA: TGCAGCGTAGAGGTCCGCGTCACTGAAGCTTTCTTT. The whole variable domain, filled in from reference TRBV29-1 and TRBJ1-1, reads SAVISQKPSRDICQRGTSLTIQCQVDSQVTMMFWYRQQPGQSLTLIATANQGSEATYESGFVIDKFPISRPNLTFSTLTVSNMSPEDSSIYLCSVEVRVTEAFFGQGTRLTVV.

The chain employs TRBV7-2 and TRBJ2-7; 10 bases align to TRBD1. Germline V gene lookup returns CDR1 SGHTA and CDR2 FQGNSA. V lost 4 bases, J lost 6 bases, and 3 bases stayed unmatched. CDR3 length: 13 amino acids. The CDR3 reads CASSSWTGGEQYF. Here the CDR3 DNA reads TGTGCCAGCAGCTCCTGGACAGGGGGCGAGCAGTACTTC.

This clone was recorded a few times. V and J are TRBV7-9 and TRBJ2-7; 7 bases map to TRBD1. The CDR3 has 14 residues. Per germline, CDR1 SEHNR and CDR2 FQNEAQ (reference sequence). V lost 5 bases, J lost 2 bases, and 6 bases stayed unmatched. This CDR3 reads CASSPPGQPYEQYF. The CDR3 region has the DNA TGTGCCAGCAGCCCACCGGGACAGCCCTACGAGCAGTACTTC.

The rearrangement uses TRBV4-2 and TRBJ2-7; no clear D. Germline lookup yields CDR1 LGHNA and CDR2 YNFKEQ. The CDR3 is made up of 15 amino acids. V was clipped by 3 bases and J by 2 bases, with 14 bases between them. The CDR3 nucleotides read TGTGCCAGCAGCCAGGAGTGGGCCGCGACCTACGAGCAGTACTTC. Translating gives CASSQEWAATYEQYF.

This clone was seen a few times. The chain has TRBV29-1 and TRBJ1-1; perhaps TRBD1 as D (6 bases). With 1 base removed from V and 5 bases from J, the gap between germline ends came to 11 bases. The germline V gene has CDR1 SQVTM and CDR2 ANQGSEA. This CDR3 has 13 amino acids. CDR3 in DNA: TGCAGCGTTGAAGGGGGGGCTGATACTGAAGCTTTCTTT. Its protein is CSVEGGADTEAFF.

The V call is TRBV29-1, the J call TRBJ1-2, with D perhaps matching TRBD1 (6 bases). V was shortened by 5 bases and J by 4 bases, with 14 bases between the two germline ends. Germline V gene data show CDR1 as SQVTM and CDR2 as ANQGSEA. The CDR3 spans 13 residues. This CDR3 reads CSVYRAEGYGYTF. The CDR3 coding sequence is TGCAGCGTTTACAGGGCCGAAGGCTATGGCTACACCTTC.

The V call is TRBV4-2, the J call TRBJ1-1; D perhaps matches TRBD1 (6 bases). Germline V gene sequence: CDR1 LGHNA, CDR2 YNFKEQ. The V end lost 2 bases, the J end lost 8 bases, and 12 bases lay between the germline ends. CDR3 length: 13 amino acids. The DNA of the CDR3 is TGTGCCAGCAGCCAATTACCAGGGGAGGAAGCTTTCTTT. This encodes CASSQLPGEEAFF.

The chain is built from TRBV29-1 and TRBJ1-1; D might be TRBD1 (6 bases). CDR3 length: 16 amino acids. Trimming stripped 2 bases from V and 1 base from J, with 17 bases between. CDR1 is SQVTM and CDR2 is ANQGSEA in the germline V gene. CDR3 in DNA: TGCAGCGTTGAATCCCCCACAACAGGGTGGAACACTGAAGCTTTCTTT. Encoded protein: CSVESPTTGWNTEAFF. The variable domain in full, with the rest retrieved from reference TRBV29-1 and TRBJ1-1, is SAVISQKPSRDICQRGTSLTIQCQVDSQVTMMFWYRQQPGQSLTLIATANQGSEATYESGFVIDKFPISRPNLTFSTLTVSNMSPEDSSIYLCSVESPTTGWNTEAFFGQGTRLTVV.

This clone was seen only a few times. This chain uses TRBV29-1 with TRBJ1-2; D is unresolved. From germline, CDR1 is SQVTM and CDR2 ANQGSEA. The CDR3 runs 9 residues. The V and J ends lost 4 bases and 6 bases respectively, with 3 bases between them. CDR3 sequence reads: CSVVDGYTF. CDR3 coding DNA: TGCAGCGTTGTCGATGGCTACACCTTC.

The rearrangement joins TRBV30 to TRBJ2-7; 7 bases align to TRBD2. The CDR3 is 13 residues long. V gave up 3 bases and J gave up 7 bases; unmatched junction bases: 9. Germline lookup yields CDR1 GTSNPN and CDR2 SVGIG (reference sequence). The CDR3 sequence is CAWRRDYSGEQYF. CDR3 DNA sequence: TGTGCCTGGAGGCGGGACTATTCGGGGGAGCAGTACTTC.

V and J are TRBV10-2 and TRBJ2-7, with D perhaps matching TRBD2 (5 bases). The CDR3 has 14 residues. Trimming took off 7 bases at V and 6 bases at J, with 19 bases between the two ends. Germline assignment: CDR1 WSHSY and CDR2 SAAADI. DNA for the CDR3: TGCGCCAGCACTCACAGCGGTGTAGGACGCGAGCAGTACTTC. As protein: CASTHSGVGREQYF.

CDR3 in DNA: TGTGCCAGCAGTACACAGGGAGGGGATCAGCCCCAGCATTTT. Protein product: CASSTQGGDQPQHF. The V and J genes are TRBV28 and TRBJ1-5; weak D call: TRBD1 (6 bases). This CDR3 is 14 amino acids long. The V gene's germline CDR1 is MDHEN and CDR2 SYDVKM. Trimming took 5 bases from V and 5 from J, leaving 13 bases between them.

A word on this clone: The sample holds other DNA sequences that translate to the same CDR3. The V gene is TRBV29-1, the J gene TRBJ2-7, with D tentatively TRBD2 (6 bases). The CDR3 spans 10 residues. CDR1 SQVTM and CDR2 ANQGSEA come from the germline V gene. V was shortened by 4 bases and J by 7 bases, with 8 bases between the two germline ends. The CDR3 DNA sequence: TGCAGCGTTGTCGGGGGTGAGCAGTACTTC. Translated, it gives CSVVGGEQYF.

A word on this clone: Other DNA sequences within the sample encode an identical CDR3. This chain uses TRBV30 with TRBJ1-1, with D hard to call. Looked up from germline, CDR1 is GTSNPN and CDR2 is SVGIG (reference sequence). The CDR3 extends over 12 amino acids. The germline V and J ends were trimmed by 2 bases and 4 bases, with 8 bases remaining between them. The CDR3 DNA is TGTGCCTGGAGTCCAGGCGGCACTGAAGCTTTCTTT. This translates into CAWSPGGTEAFF.